Below, 24 T cell receptor beta chains from the same sample are listed, as sequenced in a study of CD8 T cells in ankylosing spondylitis. One entry per CDR3 protein results from TCRdb running MiXCR on the 5' RACE reads. The sample includes some 130,000 distinct CDR3 sequences, around 7.9% of them seen just once. Sequenced sample: blood, either unsorted or a sorted T cell fraction (not recorded which). These receptors all come from a female donor with ankylosing spondylitis or in good health (not recorded which).

This clonotype was recorded many times. The CDR3 region is CASSVGDRKNTEAFF. CDR3 nucleotides: TGTGCCAGCAGCGTGGGGGACAGAAAGAACACTGAAGCTTTCTTT. V gene TRBV9 combines with J gene TRBJ1-1; 7 nucleotides match TRBD1. This CDR3 is built from 15 residues. CDR1 is SGDLS, CDR2 YYNGEE, per germline. Germline trimming cut 2 bases from V and 1 base from J; bases unmatched to any gene: 5.

This clonotype was counted at least ten times. V gene TRBV12-3 or TRBV12-4 combines with J gene TRBJ2-2; 8 bases are shared with TRBD1. The trim removed 5 bases at V and 4 bases at J, leaving 6 bases unmatched. The length of the CDR3 is 15 residues. Here the CDR3 reads CASSPGGSATGELFF. The CDR3 nucleotides read TGTGCCAGCAGTCCAGGGGGCTCGGCCACCGGGGAGCTGTTTTTT.

This clonotype was observed at least ten times. V gene TRBV28 combines with J gene TRBJ1-3; no clear D. Trimming pared 4 bases from V and 4 bases from J, leaving 17 bases between. The length of the CDR3 is 16 residues. The V gene's germline CDR1 is MDHEN and CDR2 SYDVKM. As DNA, the CDR3 is TGTGCCAGCAGTTGGGGAGGACGGAAAGGAGGAAACACCATATATTTT. It translates to CASSWGGRKGGNTIYF.

This clonotype was seen ten or more times. CDR3 DNA: TGCGCCAGCAGCCAAGATCGGTGGGACAGGGGGCTGGTTGGGAATGGCTACACCTTC. This codes for CASSQDRWDRGLVGNGYTF. The chain employs TRBV4-3 and TRBJ1-2, with TRBD1 matching over 12 bases. V was clipped by 0 bases and J by 6 bases; unmatched bases: 14. Per germline, CDR1 LGHNA and CDR2 YSLEER. The CDR3 length is 19 residues.

The gene calls are TRBV23-1 and TRBJ1-4; D remains unclear. TRBV23-1 is known as an ORF, though its function is uncertain. CDR3 length: 16 amino acids. Trimming pared 2 bases from V and 8 bases from J, leaving 18 bases between. The CDR3 is CASSQGIRRPGEKLFF. The CDR3 nucleotides are TGCGCCAGCAGTCAAGGAATCAGACGCCCAGGAGAAAAACTGTTTTTT.

At least ten counts were recorded for this clonotype. V usage is TRBV20-1 and J usage is TRBJ2-3, with 8 bases aligning to TRBD1. The length of the CDR3 is 15 residues. In germline, CDR1 is DFQATT, CDR2 SNEGSKA (reference sequence). Losses at the gene ends were 6 bases for V and 1 base for J; bases not matched to a gene: 9. CDR3 nucleotide sequence: TGCAGTGCCCTGGGCGGGACAGGTGGCACAGATACGCAGTATTTT. Translating gives CSALGGTGGTDTQYF.

There are many counts of this clonotype. This chain joins TRBV20-1 and TRBJ1-4; D remains unclear. Germline assignment: CDR1 DFQATT and CDR2 SNEGSKA (reference sequence). This CDR3 has 13 amino acids. With 5 bases removed from V and 0 bases from J, the gap between germline ends came to 7 bases. CDR3 sequence: CSARTSTNEKLFF. The CDR3 nucleotides are TGCAGTGCTCGGACTTCAACTAATGAAAAACTGTTTTTT.

A note on this clonotype: With a much larger clone just one base away, this may be a read error. The chain employs TRBV20-1 and TRBJ1-2; D remains ambiguous. Trimming cost V 4 bases and J 4 bases, with 13 bases left between them. CDR3 length: 13 amino acids. Germline assignment: CDR1 DFQATT and CDR2 SNEGSKA (reference sequence). The CDR3 nucleotides read TGCAGTGCTAAGTCGGCAAAGGGCTATGGCTACACCTTC. Its translation: CSAKSAKGYGYTF.

In its sample, this clonotype was seen many times. The gene calls are TRBV12-3 or TRBV12-4 and TRBJ2-1, with TRBD2 as a possible D gene (6 bases). This CDR3 is 15 amino acids long. V gave up 4 bases and J gave up 8 bases, with 18 bases separating them. The CDR3 DNA reads TGTGCCAGCAGTTCCATCTCCCCACTAGCCTATGAGCAGTTCTTC. Amino acid sequence: CASSSISPLAYEQFF.

This clonotype was counted at least ten times. This chain joins TRBV2 and TRBJ2-5; D gene uncertain. The CDR3 is made up of 12 amino acids. CDR1 is SNHLY and CDR2 is FYNNEI in the germline V gene. V lost 4 bases, J lost 1 base, and 4 bases lay in between. The CDR3 DNA reads TGTGCCAGCAGTGTCAGCCAAGAGACCCAGTACTTC. Translated, it gives CASSVSQETQYF. Full variable domain (outside the CDR3, taken from reference TRBV2 and TRBJ2-5): EPEVTQTPSHQVTQMGQEVILRCVPISNHLYFYWYRQILGQKVEFLVSFYNNEISEKSEIFDDQFSVERPDGSNFTLKIRSTKLEDSAMYFCASSVSQETQYFGPGTRLLVL.

This clonotype came up a few times. V usage is TRBV5-6 and J usage is TRBJ2-2; D ambiguous. This CDR3 is built from 13 residues. Germline CDR1 is SGHDT and CDR2 is YYEEEE. Trimming left V 7 bases short and J 1 base short, with 8 bases between. Written as DNA, the CDR3 is TGTGCCAGCGGGTTCCAGAACACCGGGGAGCTGTTTTTT. This codes for CASGFQNTGELFF.

In this sample, this clonotype turned up many times. The V gene is TRBV4-2, the J gene TRBJ1-5; D gene ambiguous. V was shortened by 1 base and J by 1 base, with 14 bases between the two germline ends. This CDR3 contains 17 residues. Germline CDR1 and CDR2: LGHNA and YNFKEQ. The CDR3 is CASSQGPGGESNQPQHF. The CDR3 DNA sequence: TGTGCCAGCAGCCAAGGCCCGGGCGGGGAGAGCAATCAGCCCCAGCATTTT.

Comment on this clonotype: A junction end diverges from the germline sequence, so it may reflect a read error. The chain carries TRBV5-8 and TRBJ2-1, with a possible D match to TRBD1 (6 bases). The CDR3 has 15 residues. The V gene's germline CDR1 is SGHTS and CDR2 YDEGEE. In nucleotides, the CDR3 is TGTGCCAGCAGCGCCGGGACAAGAGTATACAATGCGCAGTTCTTC. This translates into CASSAGTRVYNAQFF.

There are many counts of this clonotype. This sequence joins TRBV6-4 and TRBJ2-1; 11 bases agree with TRBD2. CDR1 MRHNA and CDR2 SNTAGT come from the germline V gene. After removal of 6 bases from V and 2 bases from J, the junction contained 3 bases not matched to a gene. CDR3 length equals 15 residues. CDR3 region: CASSELAGAYNEQFF. The CDR3 coding sequence is TGTGCCAGCAGCGAACTAGCGGGGGCCTACAATGAGCAGTTCTTC.

This clonotype was seen many times. The chain joins TRBV28 to TRBJ1-1; TRBD1 matches 7 bases. Trimming at V came to 8 bases and at J to 1 base, leaving 10 bases not matched to a gene. CDR3 length: 15 residues. Germline V gives CDR1 MDHEN, CDR2 SYDVKM. This chain's CDR3 is CASPPLRGENTEAFF. In nucleotides, the CDR3 is TGTGCCAGCCCCCCCCTCAGGGGGGAGAACACTGAAGCTTTCTTT. Looking up the rest from reference TRBV28 and TRBJ1-1 gives the full variable domain: DVKVTQSSRYLVKRTGEKVFLECVQDMDHENMFWYRQDPGLGLRLIYFSYDVKMKEKGDIPEGYSVSREKKERFSLILESASTNQTSMYLCASPPLRGENTEAFFGQGTRLTVV.

This clonotype was counted ten times or more. The chain employs TRBV7-2 and TRBJ1-1, with D possibly being TRBD1 (5 bases). Trimming pared 3 bases from V and 6 bases from J, leaving 11 bases between. CDR3 length: 13 residues. From germline, CDR1 is SGHTA and CDR2 FQGNSA. The CDR3 DNA reads TGTGCCAGCAGCTTCTTATGGGGGGCTGAAGCTTTCTTT. It is translated as CASSFLWGAEAFF.

There are many counts of this clonotype. The V call is TRBV2, the J call TRBJ1-1; D might be TRBD1 (6 bases). In germline, CDR1 is SNHLY, CDR2 FYNNEI. V was clipped by 5 bases and J by 10 bases, with 11 bases between them. The CDR3 covers 11 residues. In DNA form, the CDR3 reads TGTGCCAGCAGTACAGGGCTTGGAGCTTTCTTT. This translates into CASSTGLGAFF.

The V and J genes are TRBV18 and TRBJ2-7; 7 positions match TRBD1. V trimming: 2 bases; J trimming: 7 bases; junction bases outside the gene matches: 5. This CDR3 has 13 residues. CDR1 is KGHSH, CDR2 LQKENI, per germline. Here the CDR3 reads CASSPVTGREQYF. The CDR3 nucleotides read TGTGCCAGCTCACCAGTGACAGGGCGTGAGCAGTACTTC.

The table lists this clonotype with many counts. J is TRBJ1-5 and V is TRBV24-1, with D tentatively TRBD1 (5 bases). The CDR3 consists of 13 residues. With 9 bases removed from V and 4 bases from J, the gap between germline ends came to 12 bases. From germline, CDR1 is KGHDR and CDR2 SFDVKD. DNA for the CDR3: TGTGCCACCGCTGACAGATTTAATCAGCCCCAGCATTTT. Its translation is CATADRFNQPQHF.

This clonotype was observed a single time. Being one base from a much bigger clone, this may be a read error. The CDR3 region is CVSSLFRYEQYF. The DNA of the CDR3 is TGTGTCAGCAGCTTGTTCCGATACGAGCAGTACTTC. V gene TRBV5-6 combines with J gene TRBJ2-7, with no clear D. Germline assignment: CDR1 SGHDT and CDR2 YYEEEE. The CDR3 consists of 12 residues.

Ten or more counts support this clonotype. V is TRBV6-1 and J is TRBJ2-2, with 8 bases lining up with TRBD1. V gave up 6 bases and J gave up 7 bases; unmatched junction bases: 4. This CDR3 region has 13 residues. Germline loops: CDR1 MNHNS, CDR2 SASEGT. CDR3 coding DNA: TGTGCCAGCAGCCGGACAGGGTACGGGGAGCTGTTTTTT. As protein: CASSRTGYGELFF.

This clonotype occurred many times. The J gene is TRBJ2-7, the V gene TRBV20-1; 7 bases are shared with TRBD2. Unmatched junction bases numbered 8, after V lost 6 bases and J lost 0 bases. The CDR3 loop spans 14 amino acids. Germline V lookup: CDR1 DFQATT, CDR2 SNEGSKA (reference sequence). The CDR3 region is CSAPMGGYSYEQYF. In DNA form, the CDR3 reads TGCAGTGCCCCAATGGGGGGGTACTCCTACGAGCAGTACTTC.

This clonotype was picked up many times. This chain joins TRBV7-6 and TRBJ2-3; TRBD1 matches at 7 bases. Germline assignment: CDR1 SGHVS and CDR2 FNYEAQ. The ends lost 3 bases at V and 0 bases at J; junction bases unmatched: 9. This CDR3 has 17 residues. The CDR3 is CASSLAHRGRSTDTQYF. Written as DNA, the CDR3 is TGTGCCAGCAGCTTGGCCCACAGGGGTAGGAGCACAGATACGCAGTATTTT.

This clonotype was seen at least ten times. V usage is TRBV4-2 and J usage is TRBJ2-7, with TRBD1 as a possible D gene (5 bases). CDR1 and CDR2 (germline): LGHNA, YNFKEQ. The V end was cut by 3 bases, the J end by 0 bases, with 15 bases between. CDR3 length equals 16 residues. CDR3 residues: CASSQSGHGSSYEQYF. Written as DNA, the CDR3 is TGTGCCAGCAGCCAGAGTGGACATGGGTCCTCCTACGAGCAGTACTTC.